This passage covers 11 T cell receptor beta chains from one sample sequenced in a study of cytomegalovirus exposure and HLA in healthy donors. Both 60 Vbeta primers and 13 Jbeta primers went into the PCR. This table comes from immunoSEQ multiplex PCR, and its TCRdb copy is limited to in-frame clones, with some not included. This table holds about 120,000 clones, around 77% found once. Sequenced material: PBMCs. The receptors were sampled from a man between 35 and 55 years old in good health and CMV-seropositive.

V gene TRBV4-1 combines with J gene TRBJ2-2; TRBD2 might be the D (6 bases). This CDR3 region has 16 residues. Germline V CDR1 and CDR2: MGHRA, YSYEKL. V was cut by 1 base and J by 1 base, with 10 bases left in between. The CDR3 sequence: CASSQAGRGNTGELFF. CDR3 bases: TGCGCCAGCAGCCAAGCCGGGCGGGGGAACACCGGGGAGCTGTTTTTT.

The rearrangement uses TRBV2 and TRBJ2-7; 9 nucleotides line up with TRBD1. The CDR3 extends over 16 amino acids. V lost 2 bases and J lost 4; bases outside the gene matches: 9. The germline gives CDR1 SNHLY, CDR2 FYNNEI. CDR3 loop: CASSESVRDRAYEQYF. The CDR3 bases are TGTGCCAGCAGTGAATCCGTCCGGGACAGGGCTTACGAGCAGTACTTC.

Remarks on this clone: Relative to the germline gene, one junction end is altered; a read error may explain this. The gene calls are TRBV7-2 and TRBJ1-4; 7 bases map to TRBD1. The CDR3 is 15 amino acids. Germline V gene data show CDR1 as SGHTA and CDR2 as FQGNSA. In DNA, the CDR3 is TGTGCCAGCAGCGGAGGGACAGAGAATAATGAAAGACTGTTTTTT. Amino acids: CASSGGTENNERLFF.

About this clone itself: The germline gene is not matched at one end of the junction; a read error may be the cause. The V call is TRBV5-4, the J call TRBJ1-3, with 7 positions matching TRBD1. The germline V gene encodes CDR1 SGHNT and CDR2 YYREEE (reference sequence). This CDR3 is built from 15 residues. This CDR3 is CASSTSTGSGNTIYF. The CDR3 nucleotides read TGTGCCAGCAGCACCTCGACAGGGTCTGGGAACACCATATATTTT.

The chain links TRBV7-9 to TRBJ1-1; 7 positions agree with TRBD1. CDR1 is SEHNR, CDR2 FQNEAQ, per germline (reference sequence). The CDR3 has 15 residues. V dropped 1 base and J dropped 2; count of bases not matched to a gene: 4. This CDR3 is CASSLVTGQNTEAFF. The CDR3, as DNA: TGTGCCAGCAGCTTAGTGACAGGGCAAAACACTGAAGCTTTCTTT.

The chain has TRBV18 and TRBJ2-5; 7 bases map to TRBD1. The J call may be faulty, since TRBJ2-7 better matches the DNA end. Germline V gene lookup returns CDR1 KGHSH and CDR2 LQKENI. The length of the CDR3 is 13 residues. This CDR3 reads CASSPGQSYEQYF. CDR3 sequence (DNA): TGTGCCAGCTCACCGGGACAGTCCTACGAGCAGTACTTC.

The genes are TRBV7-9 and TRBJ1-2, with D maybe TRBD1 (5 bases). The germline gives CDR1 SEHNR, CDR2 FQNEAQ (reference sequence). CDR3 length equals 17 residues. The ends were cut back, 5 bases at V and 8 bases at J, with 27 bases in the middle. The CDR3 region has the DNA TGTGCCAGCAGCCCCTTCCCGCAGAGCTCGGGGGGATTCGGCTACACCTTC. Its protein is CASSPFPQSSGGFGYTF.

CDR3 DNA sequence: TGTGCCAGCAGCGAACAGGGGACCTATGGCTACACCTTC. Translation gives CASSEQGTYGYTF. The chain combines TRBV6-1 with TRBJ1-2; 7 positions agree with TRBD1. V was clipped by 6 bases and J by 4 bases; unmatched bases: 5. This CDR3 region has 13 residues. Germline V gene lookup returns CDR1 MNHNS and CDR2 SASEGT.

V and J are TRBV28 and TRBJ1-1; perhaps TRBD1 as D (5 bases). There are 14 residues in the CDR3. Trimming stripped 10 bases from V and 0 bases from J, with 15 bases between. Germline V gives CDR1 MDHEN, CDR2 SYDVKM. The DNA of the CDR3 is TGTGCCATCGGAACGGGGGTGGTGAACACTGAAGCTTTCTTT. Encoded protein: CAIGTGVVNTEAFF.

In nucleotides, the CDR3 is TGTGCCAGTAGTATTGTCCCGAGGTCAGGGGGCACAGATACGCAGTATTTT. Translation: CASSIVPRSGGTDTQYF. The chain is built from TRBV19 and TRBJ2-3; D possibly corresponds to TRBD1 (6 bases). V was clipped by 3 bases and J by 1 base, with 17 bases between them. This CDR3 is 17 amino acids long. Germline lookup yields CDR1 LNHDA and CDR2 SQIVND (reference sequence).

The chain has TRBV2 and TRBJ2-6; 8 bases map to TRBD1. J gave up 2 bases and V 3 bases, and 3 bases lay outside the gene matches. CDR3 length: 16 residues. Germline V gives CDR1 SNHLY, CDR2 FYNNEI. The CDR3 spells CASSDGRGPGANVLTF. CDR3 DNA: TGTGCCAGCAGTGATGGCAGGGGGCCTGGGGCCAACGTCCTGACTTTC.